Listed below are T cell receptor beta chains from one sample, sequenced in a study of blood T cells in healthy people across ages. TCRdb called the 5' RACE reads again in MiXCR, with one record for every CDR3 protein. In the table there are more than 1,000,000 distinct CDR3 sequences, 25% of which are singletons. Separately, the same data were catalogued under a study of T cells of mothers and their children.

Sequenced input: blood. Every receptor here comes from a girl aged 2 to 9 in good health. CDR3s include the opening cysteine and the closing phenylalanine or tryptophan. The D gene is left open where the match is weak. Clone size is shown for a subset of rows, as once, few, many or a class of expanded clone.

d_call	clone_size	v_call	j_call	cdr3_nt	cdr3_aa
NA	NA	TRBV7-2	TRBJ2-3	TGTGCCAGCATCCGGACGAGTTGGGAGAATAGAGATACGCAGTATTTT	CASIRTSWENRDTQYF
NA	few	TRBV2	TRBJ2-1	TGTGCCAGCAGTGATTTGAGGGGGAGTGTCGATGAGCAGTTCTTC	CASSDLRGSVDEQFF
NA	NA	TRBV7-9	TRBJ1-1	TGTGCCAGCAGCCCTGGCGGCCGGATTAACACTGAAGCTTTCTTT	CASSPGGRINTEAFF
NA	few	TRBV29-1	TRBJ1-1	TGCAGCGTTGCAAGAGATTTCAACACTGAAGCTTTCTTT	CSVARDFNTEAFF
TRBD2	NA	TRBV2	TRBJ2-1	TGTGCCAGCATGGCTAGCGGGATCCTCTACAATGAGCAGTTCTTC	CASMASGILYNEQFF
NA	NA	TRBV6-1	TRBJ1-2	TGTGCCAGCAGTGCTTTGGGTTATGGCTACACCTTC	CASSALGYGYTF
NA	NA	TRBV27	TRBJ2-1	TGTGCCAGCAGTTCCCATTCGTGGGGGGAAAGCTACAATGAGCAGTTCTTC	CASSSHSWGESYNEQFF
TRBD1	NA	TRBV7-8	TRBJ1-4	TGTGCCAGCAGCCTCCGGACAGGAGAGGGTGGAAAACTGTTTTTT	CASSLRTGEGGKLFF
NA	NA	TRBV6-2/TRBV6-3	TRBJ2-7	TGTGCCAGCAGTTACGTGGGGAGTACCTACGAGCAGTACTTC	CASSYVGSTYEQYF
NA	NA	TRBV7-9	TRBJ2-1	TGTGCCAGCAGGGATACTATAGCGGTGGCCAAAAAAAATGAGCAGTTCTTC	CASRDTIAVAKKNEQFF
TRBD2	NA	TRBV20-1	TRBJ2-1	TGCAGTGCTAGAGCTATAGCGGGGGGCTACAATGAGCAGTTCTTC	CSARAIAGGYNEQFF
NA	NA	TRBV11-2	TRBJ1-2	TGTGCCAGCAGCTCCCCCCAGGGTGACTATGGCTACACCTTC	CASSSPQGDYGYTF
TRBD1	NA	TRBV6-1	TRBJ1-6	TGTGCCAGCAGTGGACGCTGGACAGGGGGCTCGAATTCACCCCTCCACTTT	CASSGRWTGGSNSPLHF
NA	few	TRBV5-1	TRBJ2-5	TGCGCCAGCAGCTTGAGGAGTGAGACAGTGACCCAGTACTTC	CASSLRSETVTQYF
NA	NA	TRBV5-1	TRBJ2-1	TGCGCCAGCAGCCGAATAGCGGAACCCTACAATGAGCAGTTCTTC	CASSRIAEPYNEQFF
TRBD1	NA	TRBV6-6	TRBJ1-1	TGTGCCAGCAGTACACAGGGGGCTGAAGCTTTCTTT	CASSTQGAEAFF
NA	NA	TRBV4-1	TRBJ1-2	TGCGCCAGCAGCCAAGTCGGGGACGAACGGGCCCGGAGCTACACCTTC	CASSQVGDERARSYTF
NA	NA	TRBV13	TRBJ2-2	TGTGCCAGCAGTTACGGAGGGCAGGGTAACACCGGGGAGCTGTTTTTT	CASSYGGQGNTGELFF
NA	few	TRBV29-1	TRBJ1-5	TGCAGCGTTGACGTAGGGGAAGGGCAGCCCCAGCATTTT	CSVDVGEGQPQHF
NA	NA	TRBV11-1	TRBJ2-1	TGTGCCAGCAGCTTCGAGTACGTCAACAATGAGCAGTTCTTC	CASSFEYVNNEQFF
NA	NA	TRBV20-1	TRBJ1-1	TGCAGTGCTAGAGAAGGGCGGGTCTCAGGGTGGCGGAACACTGAAGCTTTCTTT	CSAREGRVSGWRNTEAFF
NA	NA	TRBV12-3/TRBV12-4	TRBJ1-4	TGTGCCAGCAGTTGTCCAGGGTGCCCCAGAGGGGCTAATGAAAAACTGTTTTTT	CASSCPGCPRGANEKLFF
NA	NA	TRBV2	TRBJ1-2	TGTGCCAGCAGTGAGCTCACCACTAATGGCTACACCTTC	CASSELTTNGYTF
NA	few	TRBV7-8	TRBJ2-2	TGTGCCAGCAGCTTCGGAAATCTCGACACCGGGGAGCTGTTTTTT	CASSFGNLDTGELFF
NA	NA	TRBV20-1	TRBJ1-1	TGCAGTGCTAGAGATGGGTCTCGGGCCGAGAACACTGAAGCTTTCTTT	CSARDGSRAENTEAFF
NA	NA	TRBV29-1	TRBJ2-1	TGCAGCGTTGGTAACAGGATCCACGATGAGCAGTTCTTC	CSVGNRIHDEQFF
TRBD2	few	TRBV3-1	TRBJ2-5	TGTGCCAGCAGCCCTATCTCGGGAGGACAAGAGACCCAGTACTTC	CASSPISGGQETQYF
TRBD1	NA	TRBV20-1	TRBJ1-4	TGCAGTGCGCGACCCGGGACAGGGGGCGCAATGGGTGAAAAACTGTTTTTT	CSARPGTGGAMGEKLFF
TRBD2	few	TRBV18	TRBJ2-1	TGTGCCAGCTCACCTAGCGGGTTAAGCAATGAGCAGTTCTTC	CASSPSGLSNEQFF
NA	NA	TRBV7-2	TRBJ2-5	TGTGCCAGCAGCTTAGCCCGACAGGAGGGAGAGACCCAGTACTTC	CASSLARQEGETQYF
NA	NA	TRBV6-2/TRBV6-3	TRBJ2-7	TGTGCCAGCCAAGCTACTTCCTACGAGCAGTACTTC	CASQATSYEQYF
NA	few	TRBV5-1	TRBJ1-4	TGCGCCAGCAGTCTTGAGGGAAAACCGTTTTTT	CASSLEGKPFF
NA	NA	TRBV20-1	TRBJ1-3	TGCAGTGCTAGAGATCAGCCAGGGCTACCTGGAAACACCATATATTTT	CSARDQPGLPGNTIYF
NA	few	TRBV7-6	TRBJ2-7	TGTGCCAGCAGCCTACCCGGGTTAGGCTACGAGCAGTACTTC	CASSLPGLGYEQYF
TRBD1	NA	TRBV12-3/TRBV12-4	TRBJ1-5	TGTGCCAGCGGCTACAGGGGGGCCCAGCCCCAGCATTTT	CASGYRGAQPQHF
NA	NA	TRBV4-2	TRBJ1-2	TGTGCCAGCAGCGCAGGGGAGGACGGATCAAACTATGGCTACACCTTC	CASSAGEDGSNYGYTF
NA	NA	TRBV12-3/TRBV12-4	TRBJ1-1	TGTGCCAGCACATCGGACGGATTGAACACTGAAGCCTTCTTT	CASTSDGLNTEAFF